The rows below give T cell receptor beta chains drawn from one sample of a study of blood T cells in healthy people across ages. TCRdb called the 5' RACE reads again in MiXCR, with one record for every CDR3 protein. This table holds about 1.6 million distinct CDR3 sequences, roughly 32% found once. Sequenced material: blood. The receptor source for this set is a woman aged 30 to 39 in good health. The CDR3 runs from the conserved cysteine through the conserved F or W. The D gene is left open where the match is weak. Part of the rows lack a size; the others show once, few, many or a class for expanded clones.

CAGTSGYYNEQFF	TGTGCCGGCACCTCAGGGTACTATAATGAGCAGTTCTTC	TRBV6-4	TRBJ2-1	.	.
CASSLDRDISQPQHF	TGCGCCAGCAGCTTGGACAGGGACATCAGTCAGCCCCAGCATTTT	TRBV4-1	TRBJ1-5	few	TRBD1
CASRRTGLYTGELFF	TGTGCCAGCAGGAGGACAGGGCTGTACACCGGGGAGCTGTTTTTT	TRBV3-1	TRBJ2-2	.	TRBD1
CASSDREIEQYF	TGTGCCAGCAGTGACAGGGAAATTGAGCAGTACTTC	TRBV6-1	TRBJ2-5	few	.
CASSLRGAGAVDTQYF	TGTGCCAGCAGTCTCCGTGGAGCGGGGGCTGTAGATACGCAGTATTTT	TRBV27	TRBJ2-3	.	TRBD2
CASSPRTSSNQPQHF	TGTGCCAGTAGTCCCAGGACCTCCAGCAATCAGCCCCAGCATTTT	TRBV19	TRBJ1-5	few	.
CASSYSRRGGYNEQFF	TGTGCCAGCAGTTACTCAAGGCGGGGGGGATACAATGAGCAGTTCTTC	TRBV6-2/TRBV6-3	TRBJ2-1	many	TRBD2
CSARDSSGAASYNEQFF	TGCAGTGCTAGAGACTCTAGCGGGGCAGCCTCCTACAATGAGCAGTTCTTC	TRBV20-1	TRBJ2-1	few	TRBD2
CASERLRDEDSPLHF	TGCGCCAGCGAACGCCTCCGGGACGAGGATTCACCCCTCCACTTT	TRBV5-1	TRBJ1-6	.	.
CASSSLGLAGGFTDTQYF	TGCGCCAGCAGCTCTCTCGGGCTAGCGGGGGGATTCACAGATACGCAGTATTTT	TRBV5-1	TRBJ2-3	few	TRBD2
CATSRGGSGETQYF	TGTGCCACCAGCAGAGGAGGCAGTGGGGAGACCCAGTACTTC	TRBV15	TRBJ2-5	.	.
CASSDGLAGLNIYNEQFF	TGTGCCAGCAGCGACGGACTAGCGGGATTGAACATTTACAATGAGCAGTTCTTC	TRBV11-1	TRBJ2-1	.	TRBD2
CANRREPQSNEQFF	TGTGCCAACCGGAGGGAGCCCCAGTCCAATGAGCAGTTCTTC	TRBV21-1	TRBJ2-1	few	.
CASSFWGSRSNEQFF	TGTGCCAGCAGCTTTTGGGGTAGCAGGAGTAATGAGCAGTTCTTC	TRBV13	TRBJ2-1	.	.